This T cell receptor (beta chain) was recovered during a study of blood T cells in healthy people across ages. Overall study findings and caveats: Changes seen in expanded clonotypes were possibly confounded by donor CMV status left unknown.

This clonotype showed up just once. Its matching antigen is unknown. Each of the donors had ten milliliters of peripheral blood drawn into EDTA-treated Vacutainer tubes. Next came a second PCR, run for about 6 to 12 cycles, which used a sample-barcoded 5' primer along with a J-beta primer mix. Tags on each cDNA molecule came from a template-switch adaptor with 12 random nucleotides. TCRdb redid the calling of the 5' RACE reads with MiXCR, one entry per CDR3 protein. The repertoire holds about a million distinct CDR3 sequences, with roughly 50% as singletons. V was clipped by 3 bases and J by 11 bases; unmatched bases: 16. Germline V gene lookup returns CDR1 SGDLS and CDR2 YYNGEE. The CDR3 totals 16 residues.

This TCR derives from a woman aged 55-69 years in good health. Sequences were obtained from blood. The chain combines TRBV9 with TRBJ2-3, with 9 bases aligning to TRBD2. The CDR3 nucleotides are TGTGCCAGCAGCGGCACCCTAGCGGGACATATAGGGGGGCAGTATTTT. This sequence encodes CASSGTLAGHIGGQYF.